This T cell receptor (beta chain) was obtained from a study of shared clonotypes between healthy human individuals. Assay execution proceeded at the deep level. Assay: immunoSEQ multiplex PCR; the TCRdb copy retains only in-frame clones and omits some. The table records approximately 2,300,000 clones, approximately 90% of them present only once. Germline V lookup: CDR1 SGHNT, CDR2 YYREEE (reference sequence). This CDR3 is built from 14 residues. V was trimmed by 5 bases and J by 3 bases, leaving 14 bases between them. CD4+ cell separation produced CD45RA+ naive and CD45RA-negative memory subsets. The TCR comes from a man younger than 35 in good health. Some clones in this sample may be carry-over from other donors' samples. The chain is built from TRBV5-4 and TRBJ1-1; D gene uncertain. The sequenced material came from naive CD4+ T cells from PBMCs. Subset reported: CD45RA+ positively selected. DNA of the CDR3: TGTGCCAGCAGTGAATCGAATGAGCACACTGAAGCTTTCTTT. This sequence encodes CASSESNEHTEAFF.